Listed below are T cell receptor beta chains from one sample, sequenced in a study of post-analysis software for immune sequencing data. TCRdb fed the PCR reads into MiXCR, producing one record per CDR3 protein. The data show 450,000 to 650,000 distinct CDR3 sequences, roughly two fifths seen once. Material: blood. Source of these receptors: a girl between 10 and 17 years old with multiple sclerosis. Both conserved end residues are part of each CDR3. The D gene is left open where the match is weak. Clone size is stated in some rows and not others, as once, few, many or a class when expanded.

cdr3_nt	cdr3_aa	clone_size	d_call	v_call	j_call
TGTGCCAGCAGCTGGAGTCGCCAAGAGACCCAGTACTTC	CASSWSRQETQYF	once	-	TRBV7-8	TRBJ2-5
TGCGCCAGCAGCTTGAAGCTGCTAGCGGGAGAGGCGGCCTACAATGAGCAGTTCTTC	CASSLKLLAGEAAYNEQFF	-	TRBD2	TRBV5-1	TRBJ2-1
TGTGCCAGCAGTAAAGGGACTAGCGGGGTAGGCGAGCAGTACTTC	CASSKGTSGVGEQYF	-	TRBD2	TRBV27	TRBJ2-7
TGTGCCATCAGTGGCCCAGACTCTGGCTACACCTTC	CAISGPDSGYTF	-	-	TRBV10-3	TRBJ1-2
TGTGCCAGCAGCTTAGAGCCGGGGGGAGGTGAGCAGTTCTTC	CASSLEPGGGEQFF	-	TRBD2	TRBV11-2	TRBJ2-1
TGTGCCAGCAGCCGCGGGCAGAGTCATCAGCCCCAGCATTTT	CASSRGQSHQPQHF	-	-	TRBV7-9	TRBJ1-5
TGCGCCAGCAGCATAGGGGACAGCGACACTTCCTACGAGCAGTACTTC	CASSIGDSDTSYEQYF	-	TRBD1	TRBV5-1	TRBJ2-7
TGCGCCAGCAGCCAAGGACCTTACGGCCCCCAACCGGGCGCTAACTATGGCTACACCTTC	CASSQGPYGPQPGANYGYTF	few	-	TRBV4-1	TRBJ1-2
TGCAGTGCTAAATCCCGTTTAGGGACAGGGTTCCGGAACACTGAAGCTTTCTTT	CSAKSRLGTGFRNTEAFF	few	TRBD1	TRBV20-1	TRBJ1-1
TGTGCCAGCAGTCGACCATGGACAGTCCCTCTCAATGAGCAGTTCTTC	CASSRPWTVPLNEQFF	-	-	TRBV28	TRBJ2-1
TGCAGTGCTAGTGCCCGCGCAGATACGCAGTATTTT	CSASARADTQYF	-	-	TRBV20-1	TRBJ2-3
TGTGCCAGCAGTTTGGGACTCGTTGCGGGAGAGACCCAGTACTTC	CASSLGLVAGETQYF	-	-	TRBV12-3/TRBV12-4	TRBJ2-5
TGTGCCAGCAGTTCTAGTGCGGGGAGCTACGAGCAGTACTTC	CASSSSAGSYEQYF	few	-	TRBV12-3/TRBV12-4	TRBJ2-7
TGTGCCAGCAGCCTCCTGGGGACAGATCGCTACGAGCAGTACTTC	CASSLLGTDRYEQYF	few	TRBD1	TRBV13	TRBJ2-7
TGTGCCAGCAGCCAAGCGCTCCGGAACATTCAGTACTTC	CASSQALRNIQYF	-	-	TRBV3-1	TRBJ2-4
TGCAGTGCTAGAGAGGTAGGGACAGGGAACACTGAAGCTTTCTTT	CSAREVGTGNTEAFF	-	TRBD1	TRBV20-1	TRBJ1-1
TGCAGTGCCCCCTGGACTAGCGGGAATAGTCAGTATTTT	CSAPWTSGNSQYF	once	TRBD2	TRBV20-1	TRBJ2-3
TGTGCCAGCAGTCCAATAGCGGGGGGAAGAGAGACCCAGTACTTC	CASSPIAGGRETQYF	-	TRBD2	TRBV12-3/TRBV12-4	TRBJ2-5
TGTGCCAGCAGCTTAGGGGCTCGATGGAGCGGGACACTACAAGAGACCCAGTACTTC	CASSLGARWSGTLQETQYF	-	-	TRBV7-9	TRBJ2-5
TGTGCCACCAGTGATTCCAAAGCACAGGGGGTCCAAGAGACCCAGTACTTC	CATSDSKAQGVQETQYF	many	TRBD1	TRBV24-1	TRBJ2-5
TGTGCCAGCAGTTTGACGGCGGGGGGCTCCTACAATGAGCAGTTCTTC	CASSLTAGGSYNEQFF	-	TRBD2	TRBV12-3/TRBV12-4	TRBJ2-1
TGTGCCAGCAGCGCGTTCCTAACGAATGAGCAGTTCTTC	CASSAFLTNEQFF	-	-	TRBV9	TRBJ2-1
TGCGCCAGCAGCCCGGCTCTCGGGACAGGATATGGAGAGACCCAGTACTTC	CASSPALGTGYGETQYF	-	TRBD1	TRBV5-1	TRBJ2-5
TGTGCCAGCAGCTCGGGAGGGGGCTGGGAGACCCAGTACTTC	CASSSGGGWETQYF	-	-	TRBV7-9	TRBJ2-5
TGCGCCAGCAGCCCCCCGACTAGCGGGGTCGGCATTCGCCACGAGCAGTACTTC	CASSPPTSGVGIRHEQYF	-	TRBD2	TRBV5-1	TRBJ2-7
TGTGCCAGCACCCCGGGGGAAGAAGAGACCCAGTACTTC	CASTPGEEETQYF	-	-	TRBV12-3/TRBV12-4	TRBJ2-5
TGTGCTAGTGGTTTGGTACTAGGGTTAGGGGGCTATGGCTACACCTTC	CASGLVLGLGGYGYTF	-	-	TRBV12-5	TRBJ1-2
TGCGCCAGCAGCTTGGCCCCGAACACTGAAGCTTTCTTT	CASSLAPNTEAFF	-	-	TRBV5-1	TRBJ1-1
TGTGCCAGCAGTGGCAGGACAGGGAGAGGCTACACCTTC	CASSGRTGRGYTF	-	TRBD1	TRBV25-1	TRBJ1-2
TGTGCCAGCAGCTCACTAGCGGTCCACAGCGAGCAGTACTTC	CASSSLAVHSEQYF	-	TRBD2	TRBV7-2	TRBJ2-7
TGTGCCAGCACCGTAGCGGGAGCCGGGGAGCTGTTTTTT	CASTVAGAGELFF	-	TRBD2	TRBV12-3/TRBV12-4	TRBJ2-2
TGCGCCAGCAGAGAGTCTCTGGGAGGCCAAGAGACCCAGTACTTC	CASRESLGGQETQYF	-	-	TRBV5-1	TRBJ2-5
TGTGCCAGCAGCGCCCAAGAGGGGGCCTGGGAGACCCAGTACTTC	CASSAQEGAWETQYF	-	TRBD1	TRBV7-9	TRBJ2-5
TGTGCCAGCCAGGCAGGGTTCAACTACGAGCAGTACTTC	CASQAGFNYEQYF	few	-	TRBV7-9	TRBJ2-7
TGCAGTGCTGTCAGACTAGCGGGGGGGCAGATTGTCTCCAATGAGCAGTTCTTC	CSAVRLAGGQIVSNEQFF	few	TRBD2	TRBV20-1	TRBJ2-1
TGTGCCAGCAGTTTATGGGGGAGCGGGACGGATACGCAGTATTTT	CASSLWGSGTDTQYF	-	TRBD2	TRBV12-3/TRBV12-4	TRBJ2-3
TGTGCCAGCAGACGGCTAAGCTCTGGGGCCAACGTCCTGACTTTC	CASRRLSSGANVLTF	few	-	TRBV12-3/TRBV12-4	TRBJ2-6
TGTGCCAGCAGTTATGGGACACTGGTGACAAAGTTCTTC	CASSYGTLVTKFF	few	-	TRBV6-5	TRBJ2-1
TGTGCCAGCAGTGAAGCGCTGGACGAGACCCAGTACTTC	CASSEALDETQYF	-	-	TRBV6-1	TRBJ2-5
TGTGCCAGCAGTTCCGGACAGTTGGCGGTGAACACTGAAGCTTTCTTT	CASSSGQLAVNTEAFF	-	-	TRBV6-5	TRBJ1-1
TGTGCCAGCAGCCAAGTCAATCGTATGGGGAATGAGCAGTTCTTC	CASSQVNRMGNEQFF	-	-	TRBV3-1	TRBJ2-1
TGTGCCAGCAGCTCACGATCAGGGATCTATGGCTACACCTTC	CASSSRSGIYGYTF	-	-	TRBV7-9	TRBJ1-2
TGTGCCATCAAGTTGGGACAGCCGGGTGGCTACACCTTC	CAIKLGQPGGYTF	-	TRBD1	TRBV10-3	TRBJ1-2
TGTGCCAGCAGCTTAAATGGGGAGCTCTCCTACAATGAGCAGTTCTTC	CASSLNGELSYNEQFF	-	-	TRBV7-3	TRBJ2-1
TGTGCCAGCAGTTTATCCAGCCTTGAAAAACTGTTTTTT	CASSLSSLEKLFF	-	-	TRBV12-3/TRBV12-4	TRBJ1-4
TGTGCCAGCAGCTCCCTAGTGTCTGGGGCCAACGTCCTGACTTTC	CASSSLVSGANVLTF	-	-	TRBV13	TRBJ2-6
TGCAGTGCTAGCGGGGAAGTCTTCTACGAGCAGTACTTC	CSASGEVFYEQYF	few	-	TRBV20-1	TRBJ2-7
TGCGCCAGCAGCTTGGTGACTAGCGGGAGACCAGATACGCAGTATTTT	CASSLVTSGRPDTQYF	few	TRBD2	TRBV5-1	TRBJ2-3
TGCGCCTGCAGCCAACTCAGCTCTGGGGCCAACGTCCTGACTTTC	CACSQLSSGANVLTF	-	-	TRBV5-1	TRBJ2-6
TGTGCCAGCAGCGATCGGACGGTGAACACTGAAGCTTTCTTT	CASSDRTVNTEAFF	-	-	TRBV13	TRBJ1-1